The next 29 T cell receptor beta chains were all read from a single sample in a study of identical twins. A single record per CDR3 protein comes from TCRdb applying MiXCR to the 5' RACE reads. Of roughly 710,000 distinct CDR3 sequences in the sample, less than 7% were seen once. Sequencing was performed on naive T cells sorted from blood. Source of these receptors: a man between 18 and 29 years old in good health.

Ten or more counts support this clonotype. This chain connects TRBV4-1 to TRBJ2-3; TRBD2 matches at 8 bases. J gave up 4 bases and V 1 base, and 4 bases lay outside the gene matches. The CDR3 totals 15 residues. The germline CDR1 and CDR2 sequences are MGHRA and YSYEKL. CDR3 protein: CASSQVGLDPDTQYF. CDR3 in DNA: TGCGCCAGCAGCCAAGTGGGACTAGACCCAGATACGCAGTATTTT.

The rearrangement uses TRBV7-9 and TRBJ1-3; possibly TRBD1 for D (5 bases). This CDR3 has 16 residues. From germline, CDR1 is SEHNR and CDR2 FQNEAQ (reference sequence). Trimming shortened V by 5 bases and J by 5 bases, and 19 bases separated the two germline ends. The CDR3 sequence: CASSQTPGTGRNTIYF. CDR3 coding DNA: TGTGCCAGCAGCCAAACGCCCGGGACGGGCAGAAACACCATATATTTT.

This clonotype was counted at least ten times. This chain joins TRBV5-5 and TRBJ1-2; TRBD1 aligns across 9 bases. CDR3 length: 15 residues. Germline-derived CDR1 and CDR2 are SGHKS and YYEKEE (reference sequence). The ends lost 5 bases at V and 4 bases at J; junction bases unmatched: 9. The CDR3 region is CASSLQGAISYGYTF. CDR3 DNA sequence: TGTGCCAGCAGTTTACAGGGGGCGATATCCTATGGCTACACCTTC.

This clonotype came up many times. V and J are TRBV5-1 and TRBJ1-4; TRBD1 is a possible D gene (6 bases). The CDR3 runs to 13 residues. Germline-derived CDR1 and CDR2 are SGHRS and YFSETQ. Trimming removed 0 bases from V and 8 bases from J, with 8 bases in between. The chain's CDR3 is CASSLAGQEKLFF. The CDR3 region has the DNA TGCGCCAGCAGCTTGGCCGGACAGGAAAAACTGTTTTTT.

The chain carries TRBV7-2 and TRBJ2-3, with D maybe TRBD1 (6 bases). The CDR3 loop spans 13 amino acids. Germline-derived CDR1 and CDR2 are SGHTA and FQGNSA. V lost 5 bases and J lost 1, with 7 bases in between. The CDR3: CASSGQRTDTQYF. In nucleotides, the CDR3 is TGTGCCAGCAGCGGACAGCGCACAGATACGCAGTATTTT.

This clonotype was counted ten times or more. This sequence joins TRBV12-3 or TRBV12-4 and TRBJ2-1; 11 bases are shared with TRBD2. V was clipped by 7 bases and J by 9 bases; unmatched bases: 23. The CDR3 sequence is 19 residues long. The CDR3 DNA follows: TGTGCCAGCACCAACCTTTACCCCTTAGCGGGAGGGGAAAACAGTGAGCAGTTCTTC. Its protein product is CASTNLYPLAGGENSEQFF.

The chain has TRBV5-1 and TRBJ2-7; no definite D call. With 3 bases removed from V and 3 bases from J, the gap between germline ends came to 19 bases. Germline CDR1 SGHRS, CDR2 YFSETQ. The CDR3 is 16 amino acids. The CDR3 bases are TGCGCCAGCAGCTACGACCCAAAACACCCCAACTACGAGCAGTACGTC. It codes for CASSYDPKHPNYEQYV.

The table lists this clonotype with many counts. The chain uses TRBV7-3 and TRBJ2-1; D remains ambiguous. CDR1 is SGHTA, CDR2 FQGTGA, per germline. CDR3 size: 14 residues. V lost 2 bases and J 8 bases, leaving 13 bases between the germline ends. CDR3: CASSLVGSVDEQFF. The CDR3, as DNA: TGTGCCAGCAGCTTAGTGGGTAGTGTCGATGAGCAGTTCTTC.

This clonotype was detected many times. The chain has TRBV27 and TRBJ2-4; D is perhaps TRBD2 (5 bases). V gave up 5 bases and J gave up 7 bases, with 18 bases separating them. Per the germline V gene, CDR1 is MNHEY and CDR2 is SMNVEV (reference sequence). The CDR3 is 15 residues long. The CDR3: CASSNLAGTTNIQYF. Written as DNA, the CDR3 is TGTGCCAGCAGTAATCTCGCGGGTACTACGAACATTCAGTACTTC.

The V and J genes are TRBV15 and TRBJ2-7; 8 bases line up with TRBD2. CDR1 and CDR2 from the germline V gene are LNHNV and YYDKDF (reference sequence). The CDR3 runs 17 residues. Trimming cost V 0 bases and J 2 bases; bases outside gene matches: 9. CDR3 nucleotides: TGTGCCACCAGCAGAGAGCTCTCGAGCGGGGGACCCTACGAGCAGTACTTC. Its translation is CATSRELSSGGPYEQYF. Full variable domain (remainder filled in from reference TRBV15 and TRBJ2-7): DAMVIQNPRYQVTQFGKPVTLSCSQTLNHNVMYWYQQKSSQAPKLLFHYYDKDFNNEADTPDNFQSRRPNTSFCFLDIRSPGLGDTAMYLCATSRELSSGGPYEQYFGPGTRLTVT.

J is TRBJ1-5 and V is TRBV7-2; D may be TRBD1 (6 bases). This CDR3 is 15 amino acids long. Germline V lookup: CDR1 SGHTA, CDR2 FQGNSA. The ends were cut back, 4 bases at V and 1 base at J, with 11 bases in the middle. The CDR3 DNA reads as TGTGCCAGCAGCTATGCAAGGGGGAGCAATCAGCCCCAGCATTTT. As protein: CASSYARGSNQPQHF. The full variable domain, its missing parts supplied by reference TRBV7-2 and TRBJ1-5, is GAGVSQSPSNKVTEKGKDVELRCDPISGHTALYWYRQSLGQGLEFLIYFQGNSAPDKSGLPSDRFSAERTGGSVSTLTIQRTQQEDSAVYLCASSYARGSNQPQHFGDGTRLSIL.

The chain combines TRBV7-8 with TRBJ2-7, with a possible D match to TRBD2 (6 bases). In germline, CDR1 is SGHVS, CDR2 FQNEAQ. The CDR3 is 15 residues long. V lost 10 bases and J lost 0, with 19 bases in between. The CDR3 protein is CAIGAGTPSSYEQYF. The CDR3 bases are TGTGCCATCGGCGCCGGGACTCCAAGCTCCTACGAGCAGTACTTC.

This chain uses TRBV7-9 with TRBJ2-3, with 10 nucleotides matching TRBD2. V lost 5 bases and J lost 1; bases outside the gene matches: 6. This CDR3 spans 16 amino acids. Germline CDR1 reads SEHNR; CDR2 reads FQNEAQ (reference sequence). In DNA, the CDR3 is TGTGCCAGCAGCGCACGGACTAGCGGAGGCACAGATACGCAGTATTTT. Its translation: CASSARTSGGTDTQYF.

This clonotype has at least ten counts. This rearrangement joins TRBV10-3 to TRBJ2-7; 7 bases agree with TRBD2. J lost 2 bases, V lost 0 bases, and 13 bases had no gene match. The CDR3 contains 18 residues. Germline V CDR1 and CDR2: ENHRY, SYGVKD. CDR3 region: CAISESIDKREEAYEQYF. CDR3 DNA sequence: TGTGCCATCAGTGAGTCAATAGATAAACGGGAGGAGGCCTACGAGCAGTACTTC.

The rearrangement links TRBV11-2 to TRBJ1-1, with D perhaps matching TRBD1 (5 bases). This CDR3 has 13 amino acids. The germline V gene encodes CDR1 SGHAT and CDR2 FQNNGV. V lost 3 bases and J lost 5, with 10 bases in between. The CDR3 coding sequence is TGTGCCAGCAGCTTGAAGGGGAGAACTGAAGCTTTCTTT. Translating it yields CASSLKGRTEAFF.

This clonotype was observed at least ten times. The CDR3 DNA reads as TGCAGCGTTGCGAGGCGGGAATTCTACAATGAGCAGTTCTTC. Translated, it gives CSVARREFYNEQFF. This rearrangement joins TRBV29-1 to TRBJ2-1; tentatively, D is TRBD2 (6 bases). V was cut by 4 bases and J by 3 bases, with 13 bases left in between. This CDR3 is built from 14 residues. CDR1 SQVTM and CDR2 ANQGSEA come from the germline V gene.

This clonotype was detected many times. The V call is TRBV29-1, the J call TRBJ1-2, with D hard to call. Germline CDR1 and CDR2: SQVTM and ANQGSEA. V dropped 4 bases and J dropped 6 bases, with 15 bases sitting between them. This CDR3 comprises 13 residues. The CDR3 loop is CSVVGPSKDGYTF. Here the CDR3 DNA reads TGCAGCGTTGTTGGCCCGTCCAAGGATGGCTACACCTTC. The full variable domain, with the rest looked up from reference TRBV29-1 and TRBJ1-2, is SAVISQKPSRDICQRGTSLTIQCQVDSQVTMMFWYRQQPGQSLTLIATANQGSEATYESGFVIDKFPISRPNLTFSTLTVSNMSPEDSSIYLCSVVGPSKDGYTFGSGTRLTVV.

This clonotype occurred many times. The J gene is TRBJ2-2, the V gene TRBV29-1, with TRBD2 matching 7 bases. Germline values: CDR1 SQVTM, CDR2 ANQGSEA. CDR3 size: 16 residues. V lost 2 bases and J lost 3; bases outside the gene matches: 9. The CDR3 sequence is CSVELLAEPDTGELFF. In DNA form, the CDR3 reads TGCAGCGTTGAACTTCTAGCGGAGCCAGACACCGGGGAGCTGTTTTTT.

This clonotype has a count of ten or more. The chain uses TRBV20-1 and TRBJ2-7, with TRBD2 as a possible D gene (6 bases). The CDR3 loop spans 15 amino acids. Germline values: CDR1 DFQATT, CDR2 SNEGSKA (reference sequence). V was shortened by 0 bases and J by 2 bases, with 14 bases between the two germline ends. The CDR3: CSARDVFRTTYEQYF. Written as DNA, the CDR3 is TGCAGTGCTAGAGATGTTTTCCGGACTACCTACGAGCAGTACTTC.

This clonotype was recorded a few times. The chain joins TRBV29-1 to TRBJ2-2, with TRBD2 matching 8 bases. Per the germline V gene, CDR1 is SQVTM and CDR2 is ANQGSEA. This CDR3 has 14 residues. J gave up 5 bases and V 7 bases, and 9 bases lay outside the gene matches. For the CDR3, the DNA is TGCAGCGCCGCGGGAGGTCGTGGGACCGGGGAGCTGTTTTTT. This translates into CSAAGGRGTGELFF.

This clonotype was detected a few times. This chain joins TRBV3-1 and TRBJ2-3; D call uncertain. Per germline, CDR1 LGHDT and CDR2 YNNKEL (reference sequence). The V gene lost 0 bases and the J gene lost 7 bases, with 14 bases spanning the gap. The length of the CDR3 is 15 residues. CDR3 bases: TGTGCCAGCAGCCAAGATGGGCAGATTGATAATACGCAGTATTTT. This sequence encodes CASSQDGQIDNTQYF.

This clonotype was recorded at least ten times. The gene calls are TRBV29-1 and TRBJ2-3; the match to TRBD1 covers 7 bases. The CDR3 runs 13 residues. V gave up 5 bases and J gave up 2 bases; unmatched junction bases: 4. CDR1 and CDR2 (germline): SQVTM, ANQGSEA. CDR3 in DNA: TGCAGCGTTAATCAGGGGGTCACAGATACGCAGTATTTT. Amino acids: CSVNQGVTDTQYF.

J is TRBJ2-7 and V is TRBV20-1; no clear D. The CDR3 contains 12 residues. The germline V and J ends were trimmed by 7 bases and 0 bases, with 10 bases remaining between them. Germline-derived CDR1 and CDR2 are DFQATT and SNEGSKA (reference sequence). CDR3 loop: CSVQRNSYEQYF. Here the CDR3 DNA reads TGCAGTGTCCAGAGGAACTCCTACGAGCAGTACTTC.

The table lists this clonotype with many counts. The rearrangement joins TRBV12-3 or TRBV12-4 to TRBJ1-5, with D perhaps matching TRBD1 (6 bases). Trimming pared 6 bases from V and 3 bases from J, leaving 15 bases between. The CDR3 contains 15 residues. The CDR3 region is CASSSGGQDNQPQHF. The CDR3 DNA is TGTGCCAGCAGCTCCGGGGGACAAGACAATCAGCCCCAGCATTTT.

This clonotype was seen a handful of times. The CDR3 DNA sequence: TGCGCCAGCAGCCAAGGGCGGACTCTAAACACCGGGGAGCTGTTTTTT. This encodes CASSQGRTLNTGELFF. The chain is built from TRBV4-1 and TRBJ2-2; the D gene is possibly TRBD2 (5 bases). Trimming removed 1 base at V and 2 bases at J, with 11 bases between. Per germline, CDR1 MGHRA and CDR2 YSYEKL. The CDR3 contains 16 residues.

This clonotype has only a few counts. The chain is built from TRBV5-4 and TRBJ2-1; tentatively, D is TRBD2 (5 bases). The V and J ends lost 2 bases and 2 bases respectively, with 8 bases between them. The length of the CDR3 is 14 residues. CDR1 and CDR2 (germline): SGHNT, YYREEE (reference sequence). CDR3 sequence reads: CASSFTGTYNEQFF. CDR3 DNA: TGTGCCAGCAGCTTTACCGGGACCTACAATGAGCAGTTCTTC.

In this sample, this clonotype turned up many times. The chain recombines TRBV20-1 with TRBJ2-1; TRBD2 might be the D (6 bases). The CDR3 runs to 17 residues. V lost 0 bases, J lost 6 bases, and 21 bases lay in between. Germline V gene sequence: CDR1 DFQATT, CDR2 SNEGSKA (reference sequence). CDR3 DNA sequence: TGCAGTGCTAGAGACCCCTCGACTAGGCCAAGGGGCAATGAGCAGTTCTTC. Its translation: CSARDPSTRPRGNEQFF.

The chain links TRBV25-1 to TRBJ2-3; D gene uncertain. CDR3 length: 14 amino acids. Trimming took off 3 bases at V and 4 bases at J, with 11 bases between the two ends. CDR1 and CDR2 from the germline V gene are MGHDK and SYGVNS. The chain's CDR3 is CASSDVRAADTQYF. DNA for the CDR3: TGTGCCAGCAGTGACGTAAGGGCGGCAGATACGCAGTATTTT.

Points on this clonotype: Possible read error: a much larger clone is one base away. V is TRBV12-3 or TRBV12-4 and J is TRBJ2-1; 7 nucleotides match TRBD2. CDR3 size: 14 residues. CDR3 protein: CASRTSLAYNERFF. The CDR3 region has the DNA TGTGCCAGCAGGACTAGCCTGGCCTACAATGAGCGGTTCTTC.